This T cell receptor beta chain came from a study of blood T cell repertoires in COVID-19. V lost 10 bases to trimming and J lost 0 bases; unmatched junction nucleotides: 7. The germline gives CDR1 LNHDA, CDR2 SQIVND (reference sequence). The CDR3 has 14 amino acids. Assay: immunoSEQ multiplex PCR; the TCRdb copy retains only in-frame clones and omits some. Of approximately 36,000 clones listed, approximately 86% were seen once; the top ten hold 20%. In this sample, this clone turned up once. The specimen was peripheral blood. This TCR derives from a man aged 55 to 70 with acute or convalescent COVID-19. The V call is TRBV19, the J call TRBJ1-1, with TRBD1 identical over 8 bases. CDR3: CATRDRSMNTEAFF. For the CDR3, the DNA is TGTGCCACCCGGGACAGGAGCATGAACACTGAAGCTTTCTTT.